Following are 30 T cell receptor beta chains from one sample sequenced in a study of beta chain features in type 1 diabetes. Points from the study as a whole: Type 1 diabetes patients had TCRB CDR3s that were shorter (moderately but significantly so) in all four CD4+ subsets.

Their antigens are not known. Isolated RNA was reverse transcribed in full, so expressed TCRB transcripts were sequenced. The data were produced by immunoSEQ multiplex PCR, yet TCRdb's version contains in-frame clones alone and is incomplete. The sample holds 300,000 to 450,000 clones, roughly 9.8% seen once. The sequenced sample was central memory CD4+ T cells from blood. The receptors derive from a man aged 25 to 40 with type 1 diabetes.

V gene TRBV15 combines with J gene TRBJ2-5; 7 bases agree with TRBD2. The assigned J gene may be wrong: the sequence end matches TRBJ2-7 better. From germline, CDR1 is LNHNV and CDR2 YYDKDF (reference sequence). The CDR3 sequence is 14 residues long. The chain's CDR3 is CATSFWGGSYEQYF. The CDR3 bases are TGTGCCACCAGCTTTTGGGGGGGCTCCTACGAGCAGTACTTC.

This clone appeared a few times. The V call is TRBV9, the J call TRBJ2-5; D remains ambiguous. V was shortened by 4 bases and J by 4 bases, with 14 bases between the two germline ends. The CDR3 loop spans 14 amino acids. The V gene's germline CDR1 is SGDLS and CDR2 YYNGEE. CDR3 DNA: TGTGCCAGCAGCCAACAAAGCTTCGGAGAGACCCAGTACTTC. Amino acid sequence: CASSQQSFGETQYF.

The rearrangement joins TRBV11-2 to TRBJ2-1; 10 nucleotides agree with TRBD2. Germline V gene data show CDR1 as SGHAT and CDR2 as FQNNGV. The CDR3 has 17 residues. V lost 5 bases, J lost 7 bases, and 14 bases stayed unmatched. CDR3 sequence (DNA): TGTGCCAGCAGCCCCCAGGGGTCCGTAGCGGGAGGAAATGAGCAGTTCTTC. The encoded protein is CASSPQGSVAGGNEQFF.

In its sample, this clone was seen a few times. The V and J genes are TRBV7-2 and TRBJ2-3, with TRBD1 matching 10 bases. The germline V gene encodes CDR1 SGHTA and CDR2 FQGNSA. The CDR3 has 14 residues. With V trimmed by 5 bases and J by 7 bases, 6 bases remained unmatched. CDR3 sequence (DNA): TGTGCCAGCAGCCCCCGGACAGGGGGTTATACGCAGTATTTT. Its protein is CASSPRTGGYTQYF.

There are a few counts of this clone. The rearrangement uses TRBV25-1 and TRBJ1-1; D remains ambiguous. The CDR3 covers 13 residues. Germline V gene lookup returns CDR1 MGHDK and CDR2 SYGVNS. V was cut by 5 bases and J by 0 bases, with 7 bases left in between. The CDR3 bases are TGTGCCAGCAGTATGAGCATGAACACTGAAGCTTTCTTT. Amino acids: CASSMSMNTEAFF.

This clone was found a few times. J is TRBJ2-5 and V is TRBV2; maybe TRBD1 (5 bases). The CDR3 is 13 amino acids. Germline CDR1 reads SNHLY; CDR2 reads FYNNEI. With 5 bases removed from V and 3 bases from J, the gap between germline ends came to 10 bases. CDR3: CASSREGEETQYF. DNA of the CDR3: TGTGCCAGCAGTAGGGAAGGGGAAGAGACCCAGTACTTC.

In this sample, this clone turned up many times. The gene calls are TRBV20-1 and TRBJ2-1; the D gene is possibly TRBD2 (5 bases). Germline CDR1 DFQATT, CDR2 SNEGSKA (reference sequence). The CDR3 has 10 residues. Trimming took 8 bases from V and 9 from J, leaving 11 bases between them. The CDR3 loop is CSPMGSEQFF. In DNA form, the CDR3 reads TGCAGTCCAATGGGGAGTGAGCAGTTCTTC.

The V call is TRBV13, the J call TRBJ2-2, with D hard to call. There are 13 residues in the CDR3. V dropped 6 bases and J dropped 4 bases, with 9 bases sitting between them. The germline CDR1 and CDR2 sequences are PRHDT and FYEKMQ (reference sequence). Written as DNA, the CDR3 is TGTGCCAGCAGGATAGGGCGCACCGGGGAGCTGTTTTTT. As protein: CASRIGRTGELFF.

In this sample, this clone turned up a few times. The chain links TRBV6-6 to TRBJ2-1; TRBD2 aligns across 9 bases. The CDR3 loop spans 15 amino acids. The germline CDR1 and CDR2 sequences are MNHNY and SVGAGI (reference sequence). V lost 4 bases to trimming and J lost 4 bases; unmatched junction nucleotides: 5. DNA of the CDR3: TGTGCCAGCAGTTCTCGGACTAGCGTTTACAATGAGCAGTTCTTC. Translating it yields CASSSRTSVYNEQFF.

This clone was seen repeatedly, ten times or more. The chain has TRBV5-1 and TRBJ1-1, with D maybe TRBD1 (5 bases). With 0 bases removed from V and 6 bases from J, the gap between germline ends came to 9 bases. Germline values: CDR1 SGHRS, CDR2 YFSETQ. CDR3 length equals 13 residues. This chain's CDR3 is CASSLVGDAEAFF. As DNA, the CDR3 is TGCGCCAGCAGCTTGGTAGGGGACGCTGAAGCTTTCTTT.

This clone was picked up a small number of times. V gene TRBV19 combines with J gene TRBJ2-7; D possibly corresponds to TRBD2 (7 bases). V lost 6 bases to trimming and J lost 0 bases, with 15 bases between them. The CDR3 runs 15 residues. Germline CDR1 and CDR2: LNHDA and SQIVND (reference sequence). For the CDR3, the DNA is TGTGCCAGTAGGCTCGGGGGGACAAACTCCTACGAGCAGTACTTC. Translating it yields CASRLGGTNSYEQYF.

There are a few counts of this clone. This chain uses TRBV25-1 with TRBJ2-7, with 7 bases aligning to TRBD2. V lost 8 bases, J lost 2 bases, and 3 bases stayed unmatched. The germline V gene has CDR1 MGHDK and CDR2 SYGVNS. The CDR3 is made up of 12 amino acids. The CDR3 DNA reads as TGTGCCAGCGGGCGGGAGACCTACGAGCAGTACTTC. Translated, it gives CASGRETYEQYF.

The chain combines TRBV5-1 with TRBJ1-3, with D possibly TRBD1 on 5 matching bases. The germline V and J ends were trimmed by 2 bases and 2 bases, with 14 bases remaining between them. The CDR3 sequence is 16 residues long. Germline V gives CDR1 SGHRS, CDR2 YFSETQ. The CDR3 DNA is TGCGCCAGCAGCTTAACAGGCCCTGGGCCTGGAAACACCATATATTTT. Translating it yields CASSLTGPGPGNTIYF.

The rearrangement joins TRBV13 to TRBJ1-4, with 8 bases matching TRBD1. The CDR3 is 15 amino acids. The V and J ends lost 5 bases and 2 bases, in that order; junction bases with no gene match: 4. From germline, CDR1 is PRHDT and CDR2 FYEKMQ (reference sequence). CDR3 residues: CASSRGQGTNEKLFF. CDR3 DNA: TGTGCCAGCAGCCGCGGACAGGGCACTAATGAAAAACTGTTTTTT.

The V call is TRBV28, the J call TRBJ2-7; the match to TRBD2 covers 8 bases. V dropped 2 bases and J dropped 6; count of bases not matched to a gene: 6. CDR1 is MDHEN and CDR2 is SYDVKM in the germline V gene. The CDR3 is 14 residues long. CDR3 loop: CASSLSGSGFEQYF. CDR3 bases: TGTGCCAGCAGTTTAAGCGGGAGTGGCTTCGAGCAGTACTTC.

This chain connects TRBV25-1 to TRBJ2-3, with D possibly being TRBD1 or TRBD2 (5 bases each). The CDR3 is 12 residues long. Per the germline V gene, CDR1 is MGHDK and CDR2 is SYGVNS. V lost 5 bases, J lost 4 bases, and 7 bases lay in between. The CDR3 sequence is CASSWGSDTQYF. As DNA, the CDR3 is TGTGCCAGCAGTTGGGGGTCAGATACGCAGTATTTT.

This clone has only a few counts. This chain connects TRBV28 to TRBJ2-5; 9 bases agree with TRBD1. Trimming took 5 bases from V and 5 from J; bases not matched to a gene: 9. Per germline, CDR1 MDHEN and CDR2 SYDVKM. This CDR3 comprises 15 residues. The CDR3 region has the DNA TGTGCCAGCAGTGCCTCCGGGACAGGGCATGAGACCCAGTACTTC. Translating gives CASSASGTGHETQYF.

This clone was detected only a few times. The chain is built from TRBV29-1 and TRBJ2-7, with D tentatively TRBD1 (5 bases). CDR1 and CDR2 from the germline V gene are SQVTM and ANQGSEA. Trimming pared 4 bases from V and 1 base from J, leaving 8 bases between. The CDR3 spans 12 residues. CDR3 protein: CSVGKGSYEQYF. CDR3 DNA sequence: TGCAGCGTTGGGAAGGGGTCCTACGAGCAGTACTTC.

In its sample, this clone was seen a few times. This chain joins TRBV6-1 and TRBJ2-1; 7 bases align to TRBD2. The CDR3 spans 13 residues. V gave up 8 bases and J gave up 4 bases; unmatched junction bases: 5. The germline V gene encodes CDR1 MNHNS and CDR2 SASEGT. CDR3 amino acids: CASYGTNYNEQFF. CDR3 sequence (DNA): TGTGCCAGCTACGGGACTAATTACAATGAGCAGTTCTTC.

This clone was observed a few times. This rearrangement joins TRBV30 to TRBJ1-3; TRBD1 might be the D (6 bases). Trimming left V 0 bases short and J 7 bases short, with 10 bases between. This CDR3 comprises 13 residues. The germline V gene has CDR1 GTSNPN and CDR2 SVGIG (reference sequence). The CDR3 sequence is CAWSVQGGNTIYF. CDR3 nucleotides: TGTGCCTGGAGTGTACAGGGTGGGAACACCATATATTTT.

This clone was counted only a few times. The V and J genes are TRBV7-2 and TRBJ2-7; D is unresolved. The germline CDR1 and CDR2 sequences are SGHTA and FQGNSA. The CDR3 extends over 14 amino acids. Trimming removed 5 bases from V and 7 bases from J, with 18 bases in between. This CDR3 is CASSPSGTKEEQYF. CDR3 sequence (DNA): TGTGCCAGCAGCCCCTCGGGTACGAAGGAGGAGCAGTACTTC.

J is TRBJ2-5 and V is TRBV6-1, with 7 positions matching TRBD1. The V gene's germline CDR1 is MNHNS and CDR2 SASEGT. V was clipped by 5 bases and J by 6 bases; unmatched bases: 9. The CDR3 totals 14 residues. The CDR3 DNA reads as TGTGCCAGCAGTTTTGACAGGGTGATAAAGACCCAGTACTTC. It translates to CASSFDRVIKTQYF.

This clone turned up a few times. The chain uses TRBV5-1 and TRBJ1-1; 7 bases are a match to TRBD1. Looked up from germline, CDR1 is SGHRS and CDR2 is YFSETQ. J was trimmed by 0 bases and V by 2 bases; bases with no gene match: 7. CDR3 length: 16 residues. The CDR3 coding sequence is TGCGCCAGCAGCTTATCCGGGACAGCTATGAACACTGAAGCTTTCTTT. It specifies CASSLSGTAMNTEAFF.

The chain has TRBV7-9 and TRBJ1-5; 7 bases are shared with TRBD1. Germline V gene sequence: CDR1 SEHNR, CDR2 FQNEAQ (reference sequence). With V trimmed by 1 base and J by 3 bases, 12 bases remained unmatched. The CDR3 totals 18 residues. The CDR3 is CASSLGLRPGQNNQPQHF. The DNA for the CDR3 is TGTGCCAGCAGCTTAGGCCTTAGACCGGGACAGAACAATCAGCCCCAGCATTTT. Drawing the rest from reference TRBV7-9 and TRBJ1-5, the complete variable domain is DTGVSQNPRHKITKRGQNVTFRCDPISEHNRLYWYRQTLGQGPEFLTYFQNEAQLEKSRLLSDRFSAERPKGSFSTLEIQRTEQGDSAMYLCASSLGLRPGQNNQPQHFGDGTRLSIL.

The CDR3: CATVKDGNSYEQYF. CDR3 in DNA: TGTGCCACCGTTAAAGACGGAAACTCCTACGAGCAGTACTTC. The rearrangement joins TRBV19 to TRBJ2-7; unclear D gene. The germline gives CDR1 LNHDA, CDR2 SQIVND (reference sequence). Between the trimmed V and J ends, which lost 10 bases and 0 bases, there was a span of 16 bases. The CDR3 consists of 14 residues.

This clone was detected a few times. Other DNA sequences from this sample encode an identical CDR3 as well. V and J are TRBV7-8 and TRBJ1-2; TRBD1 might be the D (6 bases). Trimming removed 5 bases at V and 2 bases at J, with 9 bases between. Germline lookup yields CDR1 SGHVS and CDR2 FQNEAQ. CDR3 length: 13 residues. The CDR3 region is CASSPDSNYGYTF. DNA of the CDR3: TGTGCCAGCAGCCCGGACAGCAACTATGGCTACACCTTC.

V usage is TRBV7-8 and J usage is TRBJ2-7, with a weak D call TRBD1 (6 bases). Germline V gene lookup returns CDR1 SGHVS and CDR2 FQNEAQ. Trimming shortened V by 5 bases and J by 2 bases, and 13 bases separated the two germline ends. The CDR3 consists of 14 residues. Written as DNA, the CDR3 is TGTGCCAGCAGCCCACAGGGAAAAGCCTACGAGCAGTACTTC. Its translation: CASSPQGKAYEQYF.

The chain joins TRBV2 to TRBJ1-1, with D hard to call. V lost 3 bases and J lost 1, with 6 bases in between. In germline, CDR1 is SNHLY, CDR2 FYNNEI. The CDR3 loop spans 13 amino acids. CDR3 region: CASSDTGNTEAFF. In nucleotides, the CDR3 is TGTGCCAGCAGTGATACGGGGAACACTGAAGCTTTCTTT.

Only a few counts were recorded for this clone. A read error may account for a junction end that differs from germline. This sequence joins TRBV4-1 and TRBJ2-1; 7 bases align to TRBD2. The CDR3 runs to 15 residues. Germline lookup yields CDR1 MGHRA and CDR2 YSYEKL. The CDR3, as DNA: TGTGCCAGCAGCCAAGGGCAACTAGCGCCGAATGAGCAGTTCTTC. Amino acid sequence: CASSQGQLAPNEQFF.

The chain has TRBV28 and TRBJ2-5, with no clear D. The CDR3 runs to 15 residues. Per germline, CDR1 MDHEN and CDR2 SYDVKM. V was shortened by 2 bases and J by 3 bases, with 13 bases between the two germline ends. Here the CDR3 reads CASSLPRVMEETQYF. CDR3 bases: TGTGCCAGCAGTTTACCTAGGGTAATGGAAGAGACCCAGTACTTC. Together with reference TRBV28 and TRBJ2-5, the CDR3 gives the full variable domain: DVKVTQSSRYLVKRTGEKVFLECVQDMDHENMFWYRQDPGLGLRLIYFSYDVKMKEKGDIPEGYSVSREKKERFSLILESASTNQTSMYLCASSLPRVMEETQYFGPGTRLLVL.